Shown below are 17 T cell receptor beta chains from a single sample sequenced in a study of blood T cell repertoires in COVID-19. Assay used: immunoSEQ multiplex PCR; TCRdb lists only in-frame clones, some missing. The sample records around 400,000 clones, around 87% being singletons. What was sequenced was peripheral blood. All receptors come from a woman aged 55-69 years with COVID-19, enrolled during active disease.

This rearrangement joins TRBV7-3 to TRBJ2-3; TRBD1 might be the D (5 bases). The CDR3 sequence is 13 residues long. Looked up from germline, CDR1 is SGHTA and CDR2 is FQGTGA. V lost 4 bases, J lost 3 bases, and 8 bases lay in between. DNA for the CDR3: TGTGCCAGCAGCTCTGACAGTACAGATACGCAGTATTTT. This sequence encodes CASSSDSTDTQYF. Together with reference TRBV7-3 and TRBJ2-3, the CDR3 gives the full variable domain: GAGVSQTPSNKVTEKGKYVELRCDPISGHTALYWYRQSLGQGPEFLIYFQGTGAADDSGLPNDRFFAVRPEGSVSTLKIQRTERGDSAVYLCASSSDSTDTQYFGPGTRLTVL.

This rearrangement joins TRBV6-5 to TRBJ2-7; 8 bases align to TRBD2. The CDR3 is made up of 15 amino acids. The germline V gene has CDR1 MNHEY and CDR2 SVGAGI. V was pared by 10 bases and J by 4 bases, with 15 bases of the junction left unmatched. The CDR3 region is CATLTPGLGIYEQYF. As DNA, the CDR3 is TGTGCCACGCTTACCCCGGGACTAGGGATATACGAGCAGTACTTC.

The CDR3, as DNA: TGTGCCAGCAGAAAGACTAGCGGGGATGCCGGGGAGCTGTTTTTT. Translated: CASRKTSGDAGELFF. The chain carries TRBV3-1 (or the pseudogene TRBV3-2) and TRBJ2-2; 11 nucleotides align to TRBD2. Germline trimming cut 6 bases from V and 6 bases from J; bases unmatched to any gene: 6. Germline V gene lookup returns CDR1 LGHDT and CDR2 YNNKEL (reference sequence). There are 15 residues in the CDR3.

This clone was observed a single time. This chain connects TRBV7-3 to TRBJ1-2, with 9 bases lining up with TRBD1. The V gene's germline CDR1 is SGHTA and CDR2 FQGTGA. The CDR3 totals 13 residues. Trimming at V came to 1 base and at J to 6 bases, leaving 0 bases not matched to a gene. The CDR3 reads CASSLRTGDGYTF. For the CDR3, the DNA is TGTGCCAGCAGCTTAAGGACAGGGGATGGCTACACCTTC.

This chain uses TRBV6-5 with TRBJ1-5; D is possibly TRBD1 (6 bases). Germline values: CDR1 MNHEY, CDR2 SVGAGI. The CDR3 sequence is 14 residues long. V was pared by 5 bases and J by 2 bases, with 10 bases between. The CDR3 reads CASSKRQGNQPQHF. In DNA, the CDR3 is TGTGCCAGCAGTAAGCGACAGGGCAATCAGCCCCAGCATTTT.

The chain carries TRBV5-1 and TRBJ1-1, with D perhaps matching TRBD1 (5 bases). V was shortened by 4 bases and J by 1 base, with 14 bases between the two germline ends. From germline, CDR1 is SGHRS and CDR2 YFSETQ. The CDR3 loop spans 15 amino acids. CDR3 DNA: TGCGCCAGCAGCCCGATGGGGCAGGGGAACACTGAAGCTTTCTTT. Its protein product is CASSPMGQGNTEAFF.

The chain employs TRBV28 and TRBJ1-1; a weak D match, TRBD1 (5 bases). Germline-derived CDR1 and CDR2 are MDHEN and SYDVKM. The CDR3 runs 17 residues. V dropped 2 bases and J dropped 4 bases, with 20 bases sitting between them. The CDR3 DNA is TGTGCCAGCAGTTTAAATGGGGGGTACTACGCGGGCACTGAAGCTTTCTTT. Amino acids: CASSLNGGYYAGTEAFF.

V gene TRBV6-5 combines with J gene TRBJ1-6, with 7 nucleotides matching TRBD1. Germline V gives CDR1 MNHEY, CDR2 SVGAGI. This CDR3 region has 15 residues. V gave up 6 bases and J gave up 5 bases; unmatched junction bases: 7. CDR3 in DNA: TGTGCCAGCAGCCTGACAGGGAGCGATAATTCACCCCTCCACTTT. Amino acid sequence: CASSLTGSDNSPLHF.

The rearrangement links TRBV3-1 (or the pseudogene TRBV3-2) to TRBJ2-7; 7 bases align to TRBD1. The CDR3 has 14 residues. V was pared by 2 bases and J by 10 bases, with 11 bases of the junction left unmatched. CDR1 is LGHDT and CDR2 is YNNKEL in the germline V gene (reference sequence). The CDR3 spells CASSQTGVRPLQYF. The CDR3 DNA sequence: TGTGCCAGCAGCCAAACAGGGGTTAGACCACTCCAGTACTTC.

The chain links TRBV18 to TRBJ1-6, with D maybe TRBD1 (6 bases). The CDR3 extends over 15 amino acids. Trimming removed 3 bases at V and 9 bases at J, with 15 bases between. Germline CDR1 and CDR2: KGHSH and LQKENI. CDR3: CASSPSQDSFSPLHF. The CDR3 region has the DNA TGTGCCAGCTCACCGTCTCAGGACAGTTTTTCACCCCTCCACTTT.

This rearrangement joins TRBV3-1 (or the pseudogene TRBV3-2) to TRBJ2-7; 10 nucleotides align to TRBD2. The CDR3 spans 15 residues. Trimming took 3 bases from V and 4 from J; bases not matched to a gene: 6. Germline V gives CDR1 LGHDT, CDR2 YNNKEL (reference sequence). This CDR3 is CASSQALAGVYEQYF. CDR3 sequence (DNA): TGTGCCAGCAGCCAGGCTCTAGCGGGGGTTTACGAGCAGTACTTC.

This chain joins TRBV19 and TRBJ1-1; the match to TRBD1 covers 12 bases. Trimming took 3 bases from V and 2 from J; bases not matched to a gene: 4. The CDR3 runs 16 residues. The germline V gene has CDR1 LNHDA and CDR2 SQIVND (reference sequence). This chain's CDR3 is CASSIGTGGFNTEAFF. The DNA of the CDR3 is TGTGCCAGTAGTATCGGGACAGGGGGCTTCAACACTGAAGCTTTCTTT.

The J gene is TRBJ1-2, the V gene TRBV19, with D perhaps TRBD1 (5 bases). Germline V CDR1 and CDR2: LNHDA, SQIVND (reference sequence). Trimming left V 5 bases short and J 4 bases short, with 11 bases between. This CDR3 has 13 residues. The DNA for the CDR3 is TGTGCCAGTAGTCTGGGGGAGGGCTATGGCTACACCTTC. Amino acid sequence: CASSLGEGYGYTF.

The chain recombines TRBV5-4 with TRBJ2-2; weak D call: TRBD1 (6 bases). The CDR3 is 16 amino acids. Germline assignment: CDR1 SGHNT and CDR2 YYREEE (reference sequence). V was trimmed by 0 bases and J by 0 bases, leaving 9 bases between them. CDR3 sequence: CASSLVSGANTGELFF. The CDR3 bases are TGTGCCAGCAGCTTGGTCTCAGGGGCGAACACCGGGGAGCTGTTTTTT.

CDR3 DNA: TGTGCCTGGCAGGCGGGCACTGAAGCTTTCTTT. Its translation is CAWQAGTEAFF. J is TRBJ1-1 and V is TRBV30; no clear D. Germline assignment: CDR1 GTSNPN and CDR2 SVGIG (reference sequence). V was pared by 5 bases and J by 4 bases, with 8 bases between. The CDR3 has 11 amino acids.

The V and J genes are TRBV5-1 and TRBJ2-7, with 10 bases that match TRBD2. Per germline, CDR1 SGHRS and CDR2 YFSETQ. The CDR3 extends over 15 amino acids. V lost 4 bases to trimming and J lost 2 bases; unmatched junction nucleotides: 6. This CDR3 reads CASSQVLAGTYEQYF. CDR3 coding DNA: TGCGCCAGCAGCCAAGTACTAGCGGGGACCTACGAGCAGTACTTC. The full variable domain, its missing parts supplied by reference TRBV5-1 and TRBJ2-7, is KAGVTQTPRYLIKTRGQQVTLSCSPISGHRSVSWYQQTPGQGLQFLFEYFSETQRNKGNFPGRFSGRQFSNSRSEMNVSTLELGDSALYLCASSQVLAGTYEQYFGPGTRLTVT.

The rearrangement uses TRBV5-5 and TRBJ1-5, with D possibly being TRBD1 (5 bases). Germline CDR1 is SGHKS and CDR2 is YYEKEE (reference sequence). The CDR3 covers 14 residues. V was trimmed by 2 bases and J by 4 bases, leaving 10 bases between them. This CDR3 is CASSFKGDNQPQHF. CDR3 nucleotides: TGTGCCAGCAGCTTTAAAGGGGATAATCAGCCCCAGCATTTT.